This T cell receptor (beta chain) was recovered during a study of T cells after yellow fever vaccination. In TCRdb, the 5' RACE reads were re-called with MiXCR into one record per CDR3 protein. The sample lists hundreds of thousands of distinct CDR3 sequences, 7.5% to 9.5% occurring once. The CDR3 is made up of 12 amino acids. V was cut by 6 bases and J by 3 bases, with 8 bases left in between. This clonotype was counted many times. The rearrangement links TRBV12-3 or TRBV12-4 to TRBJ1-2, with a weak D call TRBD1 (6 bases). This TCR was sampled from a man between 18 and 29 years old who received the YFV17D yellow fever vaccine. Sequenced here: CD4+ T cells sorted from PBMCs, sampled 5 days after the yellow fever booster vaccination. CDR3 amino acids: CASSPGDYGYTF. The CDR3 DNA reads as TGTGCCAGCAGCCCAGGGGACTATGGCTACACCTTC.